The clone carrying this T cell receptor (beta chain) was detected ten times or more. Per the authors' pipeline: Clinicopathological groups differed in CDR3, with these differences serving to build a distant-metastasis classifier for papillary thyroid cancer. TCRdb re-processed the PCR reads through MiXCR. These V and J calls rely on TCRdb rather than the paper's analysis. The sample lists about 64,000 clones, just over 4% seen once, with about 20% in the top ten. V lost 6 bases to trimming and J lost 7 bases; unmatched junction nucleotides: 5. The CDR3 is 13 residues long. The germline gives CDR1 MNHEY, CDR2 SMNVEV (reference sequence). This sample was taken from a study of metastatic and nonmetastatic thyroid tumors. Study at large: Repertoires of blood and of tissue (tumor or nodule) from malignant and benign thyroid patients were compared.

Patients had received no treatment of any kind before thyroid surgery. This clonotype was obtained from a female donor with papillary thyroid cancer or a benign thyroid nodule (not recorded which). Some clones in this sample may be carry-over from other donors' samples. V and J are TRBV27 and TRBJ1-5, with TRBD1 matching over 8 bases. Sequenced: blood. The CDR3 nucleotides are TGTGCCAGCAGCACGGACAGGGCACAGCCCCAGCATTTT. It codes for CASSTDRAQPQHF.